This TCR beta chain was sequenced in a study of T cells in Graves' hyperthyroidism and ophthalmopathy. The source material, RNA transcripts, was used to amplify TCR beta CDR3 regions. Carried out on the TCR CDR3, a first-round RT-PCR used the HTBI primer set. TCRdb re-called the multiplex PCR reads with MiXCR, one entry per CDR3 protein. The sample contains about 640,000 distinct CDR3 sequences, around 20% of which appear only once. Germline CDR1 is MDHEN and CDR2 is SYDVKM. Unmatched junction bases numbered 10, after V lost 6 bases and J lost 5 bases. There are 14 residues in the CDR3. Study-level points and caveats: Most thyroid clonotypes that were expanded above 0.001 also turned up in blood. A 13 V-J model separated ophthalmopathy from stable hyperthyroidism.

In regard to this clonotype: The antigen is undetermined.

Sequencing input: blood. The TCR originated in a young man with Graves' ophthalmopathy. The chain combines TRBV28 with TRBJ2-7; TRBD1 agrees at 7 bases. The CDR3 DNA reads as TGTGCCAGCAGGCGGAGACAGGGAAGTCACGAGCAGTACTTC. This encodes CASRRRQGSHEQYF. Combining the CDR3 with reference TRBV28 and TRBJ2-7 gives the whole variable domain DVKVTQSSRYLVKRTGEKVFLECVQDMDHENMFWYRQDPGLGLRLIYFSYDVKMKEKGDIPEGYSVSREKKERFSLILESASTNQTSMYLCASRRRQGSHEQYFGPGTRLTVT.